Listed below are T cell receptor beta chains from one sample, sequenced in a study of graft-versus-host responses after intestinal transplantation. Their target antigens are unknown. The repertoire was sequenced with immunoSEQ multiplex PCR; TCRdb's copy has only in-frame clones and lacks some. In the table there are about 88,000 clones, more than 85% of which are singletons. The sample was unstimulated CD4+ T cells sorted from spleen or lymph node cells, taken before transplant. These receptors were obtained from a human donor who was the organ donor for an intestinal transplant. CDR3s include the opening cysteine and the closing phenylalanine or tryptophan. Fields, in order: V gene, clone size, J gene, CDR3 length, D gene, CDR3 DNA, CDR3 protein. A D gene is named only where the DNA matches it firmly. Size tells how often a clone was seen (once, few, many) or the class of an expanded clone, and some rows leave it out.

TRBV10-3	NA	TRBJ1-6	14	TRBD1	TGTGCCATCAGTGACCAGGGGGCTAATTCACCCCTCCACTTT	CAISDQGANSPLHF
TRBV30	NA	TRBJ1-1	18	NA	TGTGCCTGGAACCGGCTTTCCAGGGTATATACGGGGAACACTGAAGCTTTCTTT	CAWNRLSRVYTGNTEAFF
TRBV14	NA	TRBJ2-1	15	TRBD2	TGTGCCAGCAGCCCCCGGACTAGCGGTAACAATGAGCAGTTCTTC	CASSPRTSGNNEQFF
TRBV9	NA	TRBJ1-5	15	NA	TGTGCCAGCAGCCCACAACAGGGTTACAATCAGCCCCAGCATTTT	CASSPQQGYNQPQHF
TRBV19	NA	TRBJ2-3	15	NA	TGTGCCAGTACGCAGGGCCCATCAGGCACAGATACGCAGTATTTT	CASTQGPSGTDTQYF
TRBV30	NA	TRBJ2-5	12	NA	TGTGCCTGGGGCCTGAGGCAAGAGACCCAGTACTTC	CAWGLRQETQYF
TRBV6-1	NA	TRBJ1-5	14	TRBD1	TGTGCCAGCAGTGAGCAGGGGGCCTATCAGCCCCAGCATTTT	CASSEQGAYQPQHF
TRBV30	NA	TRBJ1-4	13	TRBD1	TGTGCCTGGACGGGACAGCAAAATGAAAAACTGTTTTTT	CAWTGQQNEKLFF
TRBV7-2	few	TRBJ1-2	14	TRBD1	TGTGCCAGCAGCCGACAGGGAAGGATATATGGCTACACCTTC	CASSRQGRIYGYTF
TRBV5-1	NA	TRBJ1-2	14	NA	TGCGCCAGCAGAGGGGAAGCAGCTAACTATGGCTACACCTTC	CASRGEAANYGYTF
TRBV18	NA	TRBJ2-5	17	TRBD1	TGTGCCAGCTCACCAGGGTGGACAGGGGCATCCCAAGAGACCCAGTACTTC	CASSPGWTGASQETQYF
TRBV2	NA	TRBJ2-2	14	TRBD2	TGTGCCAGCAACCCAGCGGGAGTTAGCGGGGAGCTGTTTTTT	CASNPAGVSGELFF
TRBV16	NA	TRBJ1-2	14	TRBD1	TGTGCCAGCAGAGACAGGGACATTCTAAGTGGCTACACCTTC	CASRDRDILSGYTF
TRBV7-9	NA	TRBJ2-5	14	NA	TGTGCCAGCAGCTTTGGGGCAAACCAAGAGACCCAGTACTTC	CASSFGANQETQYF
TRBV4-1	NA	TRBJ1-2	15	NA	TGCGCCAGCAGCCAAGGGCGTGGGGGAGGCTATGGCTACACCTTC	CASSQGRGGGYGYTF
TRBV6-1	NA	TRBJ1-2	13	NA	TGTGCCAGCACACTTCAGGGGCCCTATGGCTACACCTTC	CASTLQGPYGYTF
TRBV19	NA	TRBJ1-2	15	NA	TGTGCCAGTAGCCCCGGGTGGGGGCAAGAATATGGCTACACCTTC	CASSPGWGQEYGYTF
TRBV28	NA	TRBJ2-1	17	TRBD1	TGTGCCAGCAGTCTTCCTAGGGGGCAGGGGGCCTACAATGAGCAGTTCTTC	CASSLPRGQGAYNEQFF
TRBV10-3	NA	TRBJ1-1	14	TRBD1	TGTGCCATCAGTGAGGCAGGGGGAGACACTGAAGCTTTCTTT	CAISEAGGDTEAFF
TRBV5-1	NA	TRBJ2-7	16	TRBD1	TGCGCCAGCAGCTTGGCCCCGGGACAGGGGGCCCACGAGCAGTACTTC	CASSLAPGQGAHEQYF
TRBV2	NA	TRBJ2-1	15	TRBD2	TGTGCCAGCAGTTCTACGAGCGGGACCTACAATGAGCAGTTCTTC	CASSSTSGTYNEQFF
TRBV2	NA	TRBJ1-1	14	TRBD1	TGTGCCAGCAGTTCGGGACAGGGGAACACTGAAGCTTTCTTT	CASSSGQGNTEAFF
TRBV5-1	NA	TRBJ1-4	14	TRBD1	TGCGCCAGCAGCTGGACAGGGGAGGTCGAAAAACTGTTTTTT	CASSWTGEVEKLFF